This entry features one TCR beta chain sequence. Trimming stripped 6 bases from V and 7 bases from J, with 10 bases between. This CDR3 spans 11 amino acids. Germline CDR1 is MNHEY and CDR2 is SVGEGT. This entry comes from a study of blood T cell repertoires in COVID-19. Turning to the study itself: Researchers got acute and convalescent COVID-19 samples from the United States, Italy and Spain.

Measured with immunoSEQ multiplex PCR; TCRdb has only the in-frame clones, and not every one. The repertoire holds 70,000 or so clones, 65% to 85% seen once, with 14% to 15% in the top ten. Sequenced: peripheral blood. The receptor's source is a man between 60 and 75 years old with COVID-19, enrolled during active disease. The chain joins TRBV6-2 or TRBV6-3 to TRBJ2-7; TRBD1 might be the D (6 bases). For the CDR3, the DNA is TGTGCCAGCAGCCCCAGGGGAGAGCAGTACTTC. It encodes CASSPRGEQYF.